The 3 T cell receptor beta chains listed next were all sequenced from one sample in a study of T cell clonality in common variable immunodeficiency. Data came from immunoSEQ multiplex PCR; TCRdb stores just in-frame clones and leaves some out. The sample lists approximately 64,000 clones, none appearing once, the ten largest making up 1.7%. The sample was peripheral blood mononuclear cells. These receptor sequences come from a person between 18 and 75 years old in good health.

The sample holds many counts of this clone. The CDR3 protein is CASSEGRQFSPLHF. The DNA read from the CDR3 is TGTGCCAGCAGTGAAGGAAGACAGTTTTCACCC. The V gene is TRBV6-1, the J gene TRBJ1-6; possibly TRBD1 for D (5 bases). The read falls 3 residues short of the CDR3 end, and the missing part is taken from the germline J gene. The germline gives CDR1 MNHNS, CDR2 SASEGT. V lost 1 base and J 9 bases, leaving 10 bases between the germline ends. This CDR3 comprises 14 residues.

This clone occurred many times. Read data end 3 residues before the CDR3 end; the end is taken from the germline J gene. The chain is built from TRBV20-1 and TRBJ2-1, with 7 nucleotides matching TRBD2. J lost 7 bases, V lost 3 bases, and 3 bases had no gene match. Germline V gives CDR1 DFQATT, CDR2 SNEGSKA (reference sequence). The CDR3 length is 12 residues. The CDR3 here is CSASLSGNEQFF. The part of the CDR3 DNA that was read is TGCAGTGCTAGCCTTAGCGGGAATGAG.

This clone was observed at least ten times. The DNA ends 3 residues before the CDR3 does, and the rest of the CDR3 is filled in from the germline J gene. This chain uses TRBV5-1 with TRBJ1-1; the D is unclear. The V and J ends lost 3 bases and 0 bases respectively, with 12 bases between them. This CDR3 is 15 amino acids long. Germline V lookup: CDR1 SGHRS, CDR2 YFSETQ. CDR3 in amino acids: CASSSSGSLNTEAFF. The DNA read from the CDR3 is TGCGCCAGCAGCTCCTCGGGGAGCTTGAACACTGAA.